This T cell receptor beta chain was observed in a study of T cells after yellow fever vaccination. The CDR3 is made up of 15 amino acids. Trimming pared 3 bases from V and 4 bases from J, leaving 13 bases between. Germline CDR1 is SGHTA and CDR2 is FQGNSA. TCRdb re-called the 5' RACE reads with MiXCR, one entry per CDR3 protein. This repertoire shows roughly 300,000 distinct CDR3 sequences, around 6.8% found once; its top ten account for over 15%. The specimen comprised PBMCs, sampled around 45 days after the first yellow fever vaccination. The sequence was collected from a man between 18 and 29 years old who received the YFV17D yellow fever vaccine. The chain uses TRBV7-2 and TRBJ1-5, with TRBD1 as a possible D gene (6 bases). This CDR3 reads CASSFAGGFNQPQHF. The CDR3 nucleotides are TGTGCCAGCAGCTTCGCGGGGGGCTTTAATCAGCCCCAGCATTTT.